Included here is one T cell receptor beta chain sequence, with context. This clonotype was counted at least ten times. This receptor's antigen is unknown. Base qualities are not recorded, but no much larger clone differs from it by a single base. The record originates from a study of T cells after yellow fever vaccination (dated by TCRdb to the late 2010s). About the study as a whole: The SMART-Seq v4 Ultra Low Input RNA kit was used to prepare libraries from fractions with low cell numbers. To follow T-cell clones before and after both primary and booster YFV17D yellow fever vaccination, bulk TCR alpha and beta repertoires underwent longitudinal sequencing. Two healthy male donors, one aged 18 to 30 and one aged 30 to 39 years, were included in the cohort. Blood was collected at multiple timepoints before and after primary and secondary immunization, and bulk PBMC replicates and cell subsets were isolated. General study outcomes and caveats: Because only two donors were included in the study, the extent to which the findings can be generalized is limited. Compared with the primary T-cell response, the secondary T-cell response was weaker but faster, peaking on day 5 rather than day 15. FACS-sorted repertoires could contain abundant contaminating clonotypes from the bulk population, so computational filtering was required. Most clones expanded after primary vaccination were re-detected after the booster (around 96% of CD4 and around 88% of CD8), suggesting broad memory maintenance. A small fraction of clonotypes appeared in both the CD4 and CD8 compartments, likely as a result of convergent recombination.

TCR cDNA was synthesized by 5'RACE template switching, which introduced a universal primer site and unique molecular identifiers. Priming for cDNA synthesis came from both the TCR alpha and TCR beta constant segments. Library amplification used two PCR steps, and the second PCR step added sample barcodes and sequencing adapters. Sequencing of the libraries was done on either Illumina HiSeq 2500 (2x100 bp) or NovaSeq (2x150 bp). Per the source publication's procedure: MIGEC handled demultiplexing of reads and collapsing into UMI consensus sequences, while MiXCR performed V(D)J alignment. Using edgeR on replicate PBMC samples, clonotypes were called vaccine-responding if FDR was below 0.01 and the log2 fold change was above 5 up to day 15. Each bulk clonotype was labeled CD4 or CD8 based on which sequenced repertoire, CD4 or CD8, contained the clonotype at higher abundance. Using fastp trimming at Q25 and MiXCR clonotype assembly, TCRdb reanalyzed the public sequencing data and kept in-frame beta chains. Duplicate CDR3 protein sequences are folded into a single record with the most common DNA and genes. In this record, the V and J calls reflect TCRdb's handling and not the investigators' own analysis. Counted in this sample were under 200,000 distinct CDR3 sequences; 5.5% to 7.5% of them appeared once. Jointly, the top ten make up under 3% of the sample.

Counted from cysteine to phenylalanine, this CDR3 has 15 amino acids. Only the CDR3 DNA is retained, 45 bases long and in frame from the first base. CDR1 is given as SGHKS and CDR2 as YYEKEE, both from the germline V gene (reference sequence). The junction carries 9 bases between V and J, which are trimmed by 1 base and 0 bases respectively. Taken with the paper, the label for treatment or condition translates to: live attenuated yellow fever vaccine strain. A standard Ficoll-Paque protocol was used to isolate PBMCs from peripheral blood. CD4 and CD8 T-cell fractions were isolated with Dynabeads CD4 and CD8 positive selection kits. TriZol was used to extract RNA from bulk PBMCs, CD4 and CD8 fractions, and dextramer-positive and dextramer-negative fractions.

This receptor was identified in a man aged 18 to 30 who received the YFV17D yellow fever vaccine. The V and J genes are TRBV5-5 and TRBJ2-3; matching of 6 bases hints at TRBD1 as the D gene. Sequencing used CD4+ T cells sorted from PBMCs, obtained 5 days after the first yellow fever vaccination. The bases are TGTGCCAGCAGCTTGTCAGGGGTTAGCACAGATACGCAGTATTTT. Its protein is CASSLSGVSTDTQYF.